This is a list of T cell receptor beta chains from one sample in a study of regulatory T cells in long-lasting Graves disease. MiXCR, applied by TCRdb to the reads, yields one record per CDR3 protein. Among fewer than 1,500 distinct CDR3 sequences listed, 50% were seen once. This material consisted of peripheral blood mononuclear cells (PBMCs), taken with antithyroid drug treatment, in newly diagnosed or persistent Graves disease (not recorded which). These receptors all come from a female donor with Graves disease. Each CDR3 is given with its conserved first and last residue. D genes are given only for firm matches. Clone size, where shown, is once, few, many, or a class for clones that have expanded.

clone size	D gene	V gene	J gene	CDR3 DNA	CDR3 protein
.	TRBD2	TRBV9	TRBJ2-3	TGTGCCAGCAGCCCCGGGACTAACCCAGATACGCAGTATTTT	CASSPGTNPDTQYF
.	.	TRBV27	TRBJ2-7	TGTGCCAGCAGTTTCCAGGGTGCGTACGAGCAGTACTTC	CASSFQGAYEQYF
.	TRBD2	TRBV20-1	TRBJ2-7	TGCAGTGCTATCGGTACTAGCGGGACATCCTACGAGCAGTACTTC	CSAIGTSGTSYEQYF
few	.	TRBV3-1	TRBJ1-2	TGTGCCAGCAGCCAAGATTGGGACTATGGCTACACCTTC	CASSQDWDYGYTF
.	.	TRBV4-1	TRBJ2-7	TGCGCCAGCAGCCAGACTAACTACGAGCAGTACTTC	CASSQTNYEQYF
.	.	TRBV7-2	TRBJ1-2	TGTGCCAGCAGCTCCCGGACAGTCTCCCTCTATGGCTACACCTTC	CASSSRTVSLYGYTF
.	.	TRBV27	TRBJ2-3	TGTGCCAGCAGTTTGAGGACAGCTAGCACAGATACGCAGTATTTT	CASSLRTASTDTQYF
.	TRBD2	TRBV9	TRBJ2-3	TGTGCCAGCAGCGTAGGGGCTAGCGGGAGTAGAGATACGCAGTATTTT	CASSVGASGSRDTQYF
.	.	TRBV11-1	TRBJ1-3	TGTGCCAGCAGCTTAGGACCGCCAACCTCTGGAAACACCATATATTTT	CASSLGPPTSGNTIYF
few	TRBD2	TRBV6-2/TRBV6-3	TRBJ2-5	TGTGCCAGCAGCATGACTAGCGGGAGTGGGGAGACCCAGTACTTC	CASSMTSGSGETQYF
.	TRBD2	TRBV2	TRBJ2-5	TGTGCCAGCAGTGAAGCAGTCGGACTAGGACGGGAGACCCAGTACTTC	CASSEAVGLGRETQYF
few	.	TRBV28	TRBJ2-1	TGTGCCAGCAGGCCGGGACCGTACAATGAGCAGTTCTTC	CASRPGPYNEQFF
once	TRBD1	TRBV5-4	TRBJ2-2	TGTGCCAGCAGCCCGGACAGGGAGAACACCGGGGAGCTGTTTTTT	CASSPDRENTGELFF
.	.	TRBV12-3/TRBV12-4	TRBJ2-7	TGTGCCAGCAGTTTGAGGCAGGGGACGTACGAGCAGTACTTC	CASSLRQGTYEQYF
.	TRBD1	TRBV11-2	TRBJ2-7	TGTGCCAGCAGCTTCGGACAGGGCGACGAGCAGTACTTC	CASSFGQGDEQYF
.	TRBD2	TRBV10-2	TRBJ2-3	TGCGCCAGCAGTGAGTTTGGTAGCGGGGGCACAGATACGCAGTATTTT	CASSEFGSGGTDTQYF
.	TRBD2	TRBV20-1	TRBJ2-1	TGCAGTGCTACCTCCCTTGGACTAGCGGAGTACAATGAGCAGTTCTTC	CSATSLGLAEYNEQFF
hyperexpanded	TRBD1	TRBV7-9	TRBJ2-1	TGTGCCAGCAGCTTAGATAGGGACAGGGGGCGAGGTGAGCAGTTCTTC	CASSLDRDRGRGEQFF
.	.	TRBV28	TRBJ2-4	TGTGCCAGCAGTTTTGGGGGGGCTCTTCAGTACTTC	CASSFGGALQYF
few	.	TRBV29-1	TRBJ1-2	TGCAGCGTTGAAGATAGGTCACGATCAGGCTACACCTTC	CSVEDRSRSGYTF
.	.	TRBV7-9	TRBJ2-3	TGTGCCAGCAGCACACCTCGCACAGATACGCAGTATTTT	CASSTPRTDTQYF
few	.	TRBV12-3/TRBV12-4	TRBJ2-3	TGTGCCAGCAGTCCCCTGCTATTCACAGATACGCAGTATTTT	CASSPLLFTDTQYF
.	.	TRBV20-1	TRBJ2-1	TGCAGTGCTAGAGATGGGTTGCTCTACAATGAGCAGTTCTTC	CSARDGLLYNEQFF
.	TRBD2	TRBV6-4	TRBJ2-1	TGTGCCAGCAGTGACGGAGCGGGAGATTACAATGAGCAGTTCTTC	CASSDGAGDYNEQFF
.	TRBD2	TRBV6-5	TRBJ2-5	TGTGCCAGCAGTTACTCGAGGCTAGCGGGAGGCTGGCAAGAGACCCAGTACTTC	CASSYSRLAGGWQETQYF
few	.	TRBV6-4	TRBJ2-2	TGTGCCAGCAGTGTGGGGAACACCGGGGAGCTGTTTTTT	CASSVGNTGELFF
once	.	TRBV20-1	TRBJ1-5	TGCAGTGCTAGAGATCCTCAAGGCTTCGGAGGACAGCCCCAGCATTTT	CSARDPQGFGGQPQHF
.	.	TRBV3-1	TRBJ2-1	TGTGCCAGCAGCCCGTCTCAGCGTGGCAATGAGCAGTTCTTC	CASSPSQRGNEQFF
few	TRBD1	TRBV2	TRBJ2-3	TGTGCCGGAGGAACAGGGGATCTAGATACGCAGTATTTT	CAGGTGDLDTQYF
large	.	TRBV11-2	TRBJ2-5	TGTGCCAGCAGCTTAGCCAGTTTGGAGACCCAGTACTTC	CASSLASLETQYF
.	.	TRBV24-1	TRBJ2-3	TGTGCCACCAGTGTAGCGTCCTACACAGATACGCAGTATTTT	CATSVASYTDTQYF
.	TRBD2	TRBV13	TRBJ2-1	TGTGCCAGCAGCGCCGCTAGCGGGAGACGTAATGAGCAGTTCTTC	CASSAASGRRNEQFF
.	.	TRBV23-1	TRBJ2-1	TGCGCCAGCAGTCTAACAGGGCCTCGACCAAATGAGCAGTTCTTC	CASSLTGPRPNEQFF